The sequence of this TCR beta chain was determined in a study of CD8 T cells in Susac syndrome. The RNA input was about 0.5 to 1 ug, and it was reverse transcribed with random hexamers. Amplification of TCR beta CDR3 used immunoSEQ multiplex PCR across 54 Vbeta and 13 Jbeta. MiXCR was run by TCRdb on the immunoSEQ multiplex PCR reads, yielding one entry per CDR3 protein. The sample has around 220,000 distinct CDR3 sequences; 80% to 95% are singletons. The junction had 4 bases not matched to a gene; V was cut back by 1 base and J by 4 bases. The CDR3 sequence is 15 residues long. Germline loops: CDR1 SGHAT, CDR2 FQNNGV. CD8+ and CD4+ blood T cells underwent TCR beta sequencing. In the multiple sclerosis control group, patients were treatment-naive and had stable or active relapsing-remitting disease.

The clonotype originates from a human donor with multiple sclerosis. What was sequenced was CD8+ T cells from PBMCs. The chain links TRBV11-2 to TRBJ2-3, with 8 bases matching TRBD2. The CDR3, as DNA: TGTGCCAGCAGCTTAGGTAGCGGGGACGCAGATACGCAGTATTTT. Amino acids: CASSLGSGDADTQYF.